This is a list of T cell receptor beta chains from one sample in a study of shared clonotypes between healthy human individuals. Clones were read by immunoSEQ multiplex PCR, and TCRdb kept only the in-frame ones, dropping some. The sample includes some 1,400,000 clones, around 97% of them seen just once. The sequenced material came from naive CD4+ T cells sorted from blood. Every receptor here comes from a man aged 25 to 40 in good health. The CDR3 runs from the conserved cysteine through the conserved F or W. D genes are given only for firm matches. Clone size is given for some rows only: seen once, a few or many times, or a class if the clone is expanded.

TRBV19	18	TRBJ2-2	.	.	CASRSGRLAPANTGELFF	TGTGCCAGTAGGTCAGGGAGACTTGCGCCTGCGAACACCGGGGAGCTGTTTTTT
TRBV9	16	TRBJ1-1	.	.	CASGQNTGGLGSEAFF	TGTGCCAGCGGCCAGAATACTGGGGGCCTAGGATCCGAAGCTTTCTTT
TRBV5-6	19	TRBJ2-2	TRBD2	.	CASSLEGRLAGVRTGELFF	TGTGCCAGCAGCTTGGAGGGTCGACTAGCGGGAGTAAGAACCGGGGAGCTGTTTTTT
TRBV2	15	TRBJ2-2	TRBD1	.	CASSKDRGHTGELFF	TGTGCCAGCAGTAAAGACAGGGGGCACACCGGGGAGCTGTTTTTT
TRBV7-6	15	TRBJ2-7	.	once	CASSLNEAGIYEQYF	TGTGCCAGCAGCTTAAATGAGGCAGGGATCTACGAGCAGTACTTC
TRBV28	15	TRBJ1-5	.	.	CASSTLGPQNQPQHF	TGTGCCAGCAGCACCTTGGGACCCCAAAATCAGCCCCAGCATTTT
TRBV28	12	TRBJ2-7	TRBD1	.	CASKDRGREQYF	TGTGCCAGCAAAGACAGGGGGCGGGAGCAGTACTTC
TRBV28	12	TRBJ1-2	.	once	CASLGEGGGYTF	TGTGCCAGCCTAGGGGAGGGTGGCGGCTACACCTTC
TRBV18	15	TRBJ2-7	TRBD1	.	CASSATGGATYEQYF	TGTGCCAGCTCAGCGACAGGGGGCGCAACCTACGAGCAGTACTTC
TRBV11-3	13	TRBJ2-3	.	.	CASSLGPRDTQYF	TGTGCCAGCAGCTTAGGCCCGCGGGATACGCAGTATTTT
TRBV5-1	16	TRBJ2-2	TRBD2	.	CASSPKTSGTTGELFF	TGCGCCAGCAGCCCCAAGACTAGCGGGACCACCGGGGAGCTGTTTTTT
TRBV25-1	14	TRBJ2-2	.	.	CASSEFQGPGELFF	TGTGCCAGCAGTGAATTTCAGGGACCCGGGGAGCTGTTTTTT
TRBV4-1	17	TRBJ1-1	TRBD1	.	CASSEQQGRVKNTEAFF	TGCGCCAGCAGCGAACAACAGGGGAGGGTGAAGAACACTGAAGCTTTCTTT
TRBV5-6	19	TRBJ1-1	.	.	CASSLFWQGRGVVNTEAFF	TGTGCCAGCAGCTTGTTTTGGCAAGGACGAGGGGTTGTGAACACTGAAGCTTTCTTT
TRBV10-3	17	TRBJ2-6	.	.	CAISPARQASGANVLTF	TGTGCCATCAGCCCCGCCCGACAGGCCTCTGGGGCCAACGTCCTGACTTTC
TRBV7-9	17	TRBJ2-5	TRBD2	.	CASSLPPGTSGRETQYF	TGTGCCAGCAGCTTGCCACCCGGGACTAGCGGGAGAGAGACCCAGTACTTC
TRBV6-6	16	TRBJ2-3	TRBD2	.	CASSPLGRERTDTQYF	TGTGCCAGCAGTCCCCTCGGGCGGGAGCGCACAGATACGCAGTATTTT
TRBV7-8	14	TRBJ1-5	.	.	CASSLDHGSQPQHF	TGTGCCAGCAGCTTAGATCACGGGAGTCAGCCCCAGCATTTT
TRBV18	15	TRBJ2-7	.	.	CASSPLFVQEGEQYF	TGTGCCAGCTCACCACTTTTTGTACAGGAGGGCGAGCAGTACTTC
TRBV10-2	18	TRBJ2-7	TRBD1	.	CASRPPLAPDRVGYEQYF	TGCGCCAGCCGTCCCCCCCTCGCCCCGGACAGGGTAGGATACGAGCAGTACTTC
TRBV5-1	13	TRBJ2-7	.	.	CASSAGTQYEQYF	TGCGCCAGCAGCGCCGGGACTCAATACGAGCAGTACTTC
TRBV5-6	17	TRBJ2-5	TRBD2	.	CASSLRYSGAVRETQYF	TGTGCCAGCAGCTTGAGATATAGCGGGGCCGTCCGTGAGACCCAGTACTTC
TRBV4-3	14	TRBJ2-7	.	.	CASSRGSDFYEQYF	TGCGCCAGCAGCCGGGGGTCGGACTTCTACGAGCAGTACTTC
TRBV5-1	14	TRBJ2-5	TRBD1	.	CASKRRTGPEAQYF	TGCGCCAGCAAAAGGCGGACAGGTCCTGAGGCCCAGTACTTC
TRBV5-1	14	TRBJ1-1	.	.	CASSLARLNTEAFF	TGCGCCAGCAGCTTGGCACGGTTGAACACTGAAGCTTTCTTT
TRBV19	15	TRBJ2-1	.	.	CASSMRGSSYNEQFF	TGTGCCAGTAGTATGCGGGGCAGTTCTTACAATGAGCAGTTCTTC
TRBV28	15	TRBJ2-7	.	.	CASSFTPGRGYEQYF	TGTGCCAGCAGTTTCACGCCCGGGAGAGGGTACGAGCAGTACTTC
TRBV7-7	14	TRBJ2-7	.	.	CASSLSGRAGEQYF	TGTGCCAGCAGCTTATCGGGCAGGGCGGGAGAGCAGTACTTC
TRBV5-4	16	TRBJ2-7	TRBD2	.	CASSPRTSGRAYEQYF	TGTGCCAGCAGCCCCCGGACTAGCGGGAGGGCGTACGAGCAGTACTTC
TRBV6-1	15	TRBJ2-5	.	.	CASSDSGTGQETQYF	TGTGCCAGCAGTGATTCCGGGACGGGCCAAGAGACCCAGTACTTC
TRBV6-1	15	TRBJ1-5	.	.	CASSDPFKGGQPQHF	TGTGCCAGCAGTGACCCTTTCAAAGGAGGGCAGCCCCAGCATTTT
TRBV4-3	15	TRBJ1-4	TRBD1	.	CASSQVPGGYEKLFF	TGCGCCAGCAGCCAAGTGCCAGGGGGTTATGAAAAACTGTTTTTT
TRBV6-5	14	TRBJ2-5	.	.	CASRSGTLQETQYF	TGTGCCAGCAGATCAGGGACACTGCAAGAGACCCAGTACTTC
TRBV27	13	TRBJ1-2	.	.	CASSLQGLSGYTF	TGTGCCAGCAGTTTACAGGGATTATCCGGCTACACCTTC
TRBV18	13	TRBJ1-1	.	.	CASSPMGNTEAFF	TGTGCCAGCTCACCTATGGGGAACACTGAAGCTTTCTTT
TRBV5-4	14	TRBJ1-1	.	.	CASSTRVGDTEAFF	TGTGCCAGCAGCACCAGGGTTGGTGACACTGAAGCTTTCTTT
TRBV5-1	16	TRBJ2-7	TRBD2	.	CASSLEVAGPRHEQYF	TGCGCCAGCAGCTTGGAGGTAGCGGGGCCTCGGCACGAGCAGTACTTC
TRBV19	15	TRBJ2-5	TRBD2	.	CASSRLAGYGETQYF	TGTGCCAGTAGCCGACTAGCGGGATATGGAGAGACCCAGTACTTC
TRBV11-1	14	TRBJ2-2	.	.	CASSFDTNTGELFF	TGTGCCAGCAGCTTTGACACGAACACCGGGGAGCTGTTTTTT
TRBV6-6	15	TRBJ2-1	TRBD1	once	CASSYTGGVYNEQFF	TGTGCCAGCAGTTACACAGGGGGCGTCTACAATGAGCAGTTCTTC
TRBV6-6	13	TRBJ1-1	.	.	CASSYSRATEAFF	TGTGCCAGCAGTTACTCCAGGGCCACTGAAGCTTTCTTT
TRBV7-3	14	TRBJ1-1	.	.	CASSLNSLPTEAFF	TGTGCCAGCAGCTTAAATTCTCTTCCCACTGAAGCTTTCTTT
TRBV5-1	13	TRBJ1-1	.	.	CASSRGTLPEAFF	TGCGCCAGCAGCCGCGGGACACTCCCTGAAGCTTTCTTT
TRBV7-9	12	TRBJ1-5	.	.	CASGLGNQPQHF	TGTGCCAGCGGATTGGGAAATCAGCCCCAGCATTTT
TRBV19	15	TRBJ2-7	TRBD1	.	CASSIVGGGSYEQYF	TGTGCCAGTAGTATAGTAGGGGGCGGATCCTACGAGCAGTACTTC
TRBV11-2	12	TRBJ2-1	.	.	CASSHARDEQFF	TGTGCCAGCAGCCACGCCCGTGATGAGCAGTTCTTC
TRBV4-3	14	TRBJ1-3	TRBD1	once	CASSHRGFGNTIYF	TGCGCCAGCAGTCACAGGGGGTTTGGAAACACCATATATTTT
TRBV2	13	TRBJ2-7	.	.	CASNRLGGYEQYF	TGTGCCAGCAATAGGTTGGGCGGTTACGAGCAGTACTTC
TRBV19	22	TRBJ1-5	.	.	CASQPNNQPIKPWTRFNQPQHF	TGTGCCAGCCAACCCAATAACCAGCCTATCAAGCCCTGGACCCGTTTCAATCAGCCCCAGCATTTT
TRBV27	15	TRBJ1-1	.	.	CASSLYPLGDTEAFF	TGTGCCAGCAGTTTATATCCTCTCGGGGACACTGAAGCTTTCTTT
TRBV7-8	14	TRBJ1-1	.	once	CASSLDGGNTEAFF	TGTGCCAGCAGCTTAGATGGGGGAAACACTGAAGCTTTCTTT
TRBV11-3	16	TRBJ2-1	.	.	CASSLDGGLTANEQFF	TGTGCCAGCAGCTTAGATGGGGGACTGACCGCGAATGAGCAGTTCTTC
TRBV5-1	16	TRBJ2-5	.	.	CASSPRTDRSQETQYF	TGCGCCAGCAGCCCCCGGACAGACAGGAGCCAAGAGACCCAGTACTTC